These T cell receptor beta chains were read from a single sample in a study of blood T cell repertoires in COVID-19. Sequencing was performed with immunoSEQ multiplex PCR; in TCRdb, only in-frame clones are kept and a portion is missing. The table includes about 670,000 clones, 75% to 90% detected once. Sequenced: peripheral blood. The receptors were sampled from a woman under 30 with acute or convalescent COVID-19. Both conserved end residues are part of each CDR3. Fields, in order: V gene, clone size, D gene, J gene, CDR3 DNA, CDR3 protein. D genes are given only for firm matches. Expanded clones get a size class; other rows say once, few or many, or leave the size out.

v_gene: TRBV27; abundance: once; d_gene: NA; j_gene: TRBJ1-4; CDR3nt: TGTGCCAGCAGTTTATTCCAAAATGAAAAACTGTTTTTT; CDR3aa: CASSLFQNEKLFF
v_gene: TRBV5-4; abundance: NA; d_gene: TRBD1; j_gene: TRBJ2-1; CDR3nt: TGTGCCAGCAGCTTTAGCACAGGGGTCCAAAGAAGTGAGCAGTTCTTC; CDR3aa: CASSFSTGVQRSEQFF
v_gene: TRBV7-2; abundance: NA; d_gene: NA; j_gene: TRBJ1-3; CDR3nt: TGTGCCAGCTGTTACGGTTACTCTGGAAACACCATATATTTT; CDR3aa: CASCYGYSGNTIYF
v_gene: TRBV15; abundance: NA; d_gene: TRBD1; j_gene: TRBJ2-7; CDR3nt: TGTGCCACCAGCCGAAGGACAGGAATTAACGAGCAGTACTTC; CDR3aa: CATSRRTGINEQYF
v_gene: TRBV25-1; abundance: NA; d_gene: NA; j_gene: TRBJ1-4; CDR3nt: TGTGCCAGCAGTGAATGGATATACGGGGGTGAACTGTTTTTT; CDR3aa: CASSEWIYGGELFF
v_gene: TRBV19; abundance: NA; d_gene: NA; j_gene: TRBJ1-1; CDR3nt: TGTGCCAGTAGTATTTATCGGTACACTGAAGCTTTCTTT; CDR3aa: CASSIYRYTEAFF
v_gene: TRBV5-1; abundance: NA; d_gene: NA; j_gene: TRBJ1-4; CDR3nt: TGCGCCAGCAGCACGGGGGGAAATAATGAAAAACTGTTTTTT; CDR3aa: CASSTGGNNEKLFF
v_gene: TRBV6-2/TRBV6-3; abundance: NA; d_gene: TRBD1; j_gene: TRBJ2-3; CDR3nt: TGTGCCAGCAGTTACGGGACAGGGGGCAAGACAGATACGCAGTATTTT; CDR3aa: CASSYGTGGKTDTQYF
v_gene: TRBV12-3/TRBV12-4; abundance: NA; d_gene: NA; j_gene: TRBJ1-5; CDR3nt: TGTGCCAGCAGTCCCGACAGTTATCAGCCCCAGCATTTT; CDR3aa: CASSPDSYQPQHF
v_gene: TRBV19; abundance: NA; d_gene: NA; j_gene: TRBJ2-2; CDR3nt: TGTGCCACCTTACAGGGTGTCAACACCGGGGAGCTGTTTTTT; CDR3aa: CATLQGVNTGELFF
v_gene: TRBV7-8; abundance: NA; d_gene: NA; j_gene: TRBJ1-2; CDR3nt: TGTGCCAGCAGCTTGCAGGCATCAGGTGGCTACACCTTC; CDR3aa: CASSLQASGGYTF
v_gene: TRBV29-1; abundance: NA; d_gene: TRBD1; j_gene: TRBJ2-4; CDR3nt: TGCAGCGTTAGGACAGGGGGGGACATTCAGTACTTC; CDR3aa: CSVRTGGDIQYF
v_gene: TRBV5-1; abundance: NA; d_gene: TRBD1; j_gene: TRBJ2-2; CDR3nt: TGCGCCAGCAGCTTGATGGGGGACAGAAACACCGGGGAGCTGTTTTTT; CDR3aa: CASSLMGDRNTGELFF
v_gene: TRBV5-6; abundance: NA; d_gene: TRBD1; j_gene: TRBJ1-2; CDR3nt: TGTGCCAGCAGCCGCGGGACAGGGGACTATGGCTACACCTTC; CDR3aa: CASSRGTGDYGYTF
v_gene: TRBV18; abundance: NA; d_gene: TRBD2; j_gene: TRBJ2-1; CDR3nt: TGTGCCAGCTCGCCCGGGACTAGCGGGGGGTTCAATAAGCAGTTCTTC; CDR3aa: CASSPGTSGGFNKQFF
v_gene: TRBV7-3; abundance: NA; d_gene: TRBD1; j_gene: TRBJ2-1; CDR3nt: TGTGCCAGCAGCTCTACGGACAGGGGGAGAGGTGAGCAGTTCTTC; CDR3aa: CASSSTDRGRGEQFF
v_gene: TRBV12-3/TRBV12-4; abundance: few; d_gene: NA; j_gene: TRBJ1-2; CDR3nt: TGTGCCAGCAGTTTAGGGGCCATGAGCTACACCTTC; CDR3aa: CASSLGAMSYTF
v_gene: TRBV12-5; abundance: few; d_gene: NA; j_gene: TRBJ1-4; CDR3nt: TGTGCTAGTGGTTTGAGGGAGGGTGAAAAACTGTTTTTT; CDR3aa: CASGLREGEKLFF
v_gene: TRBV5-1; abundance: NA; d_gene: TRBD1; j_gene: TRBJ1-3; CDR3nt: TGCGCCAGCAGCTTGTTTCCGGACAGGGGTTCCCAGGACAGGGTAGCTGGAAACACCATATATTTT; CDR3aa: CASSLFPDRGSQDRVAGNTIYF
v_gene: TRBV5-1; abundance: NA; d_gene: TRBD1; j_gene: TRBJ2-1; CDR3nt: TGCGCCAGCAGCCAACAGGGGGATTGGAATGAGCAGTTCTTC; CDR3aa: CASSQQGDWNEQFF
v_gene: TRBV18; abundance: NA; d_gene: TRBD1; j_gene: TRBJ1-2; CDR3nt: TGTGCCAGCTCACCACCGGGACAGTCCGCTAACTATGGCTACACCTTC; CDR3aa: CASSPPGQSANYGYTF
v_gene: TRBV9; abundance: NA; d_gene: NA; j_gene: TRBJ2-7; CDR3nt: TGTGCCAGCAGCCCCGCCCGGGGAGAGCAGTACTTC; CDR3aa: CASSPARGEQYF
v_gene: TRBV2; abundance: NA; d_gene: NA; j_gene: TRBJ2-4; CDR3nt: TGTGCCAGTGATTCCGTTTCGACAGGAAGAAACATTCAGTACTTC; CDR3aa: CASDSVSTGRNIQYF
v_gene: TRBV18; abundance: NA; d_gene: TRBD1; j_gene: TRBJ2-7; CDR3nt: TGTGCCAGCTCACCACCGGGGATAGGGGCAGGGGGCCGTGAGCAGTACTTC; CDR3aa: CASSPPGIGAGGREQYF
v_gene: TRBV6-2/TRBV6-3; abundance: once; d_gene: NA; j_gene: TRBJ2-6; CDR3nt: TGTGCCAGCAGTGACCGACTGAGCTCTGGGGCCAACGTCCTGACTTTC; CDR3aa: CASSDRLSSGANVLTF
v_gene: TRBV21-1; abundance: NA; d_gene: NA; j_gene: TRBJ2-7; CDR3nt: TGTGCCAGCAGCAATCTCCTGAGCGGGGGGGCCTACGAGCAGTACTTC; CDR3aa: CASSNLLSGGAYEQYF
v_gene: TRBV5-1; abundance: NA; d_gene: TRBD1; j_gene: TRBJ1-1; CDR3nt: TGCGCCAGCGCGGGACAGCAGAACACTGAAGCTTTCTTT; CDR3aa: CASAGQQNTEAFF
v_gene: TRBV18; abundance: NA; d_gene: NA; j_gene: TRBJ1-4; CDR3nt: TGTGCCAGCTCACGCGACAGTGATAATGAAAAACTGTTTTTT; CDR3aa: CASSRDSDNEKLFF
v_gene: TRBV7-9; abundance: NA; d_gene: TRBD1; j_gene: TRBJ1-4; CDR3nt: TGTGCCAGCAGCTTAGGACAGGGGGCAACTAATGAAAAACTGTTTTTT; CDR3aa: CASSLGQGATNEKLFF
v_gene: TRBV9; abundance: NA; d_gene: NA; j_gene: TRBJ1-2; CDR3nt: TGTGCCAGCAGCGTTTTACAGAACTATGGCTACACCTTC; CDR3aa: CASSVLQNYGYTF
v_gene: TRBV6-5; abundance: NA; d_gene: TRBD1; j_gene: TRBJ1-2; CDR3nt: TGTGCCAGCAGGCCAACAGGGGGTCGCAGCTATGGCTACACCTTC; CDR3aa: CASRPTGGRSYGYTF
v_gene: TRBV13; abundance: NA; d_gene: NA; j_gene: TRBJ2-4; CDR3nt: TGTGCCAGCAGCTCCCGACAGCTAGCCAAAAACATTCAGTACTTC; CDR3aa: CASSSRQLAKNIQYF
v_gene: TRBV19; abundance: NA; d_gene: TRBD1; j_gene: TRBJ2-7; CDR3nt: TGTGCCAGGGGGACAGGTAGTAGCGAGCAGTACTTC; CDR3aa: CARGTGSSEQYF
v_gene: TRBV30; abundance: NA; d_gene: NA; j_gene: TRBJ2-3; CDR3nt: TGTGCCTGGAGTGTAGGCAGGGCCACAGATACGCAGTATTTT; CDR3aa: CAWSVGRATDTQYF
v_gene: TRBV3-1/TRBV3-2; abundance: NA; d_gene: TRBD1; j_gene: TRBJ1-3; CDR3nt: TGTGCCAGCAGAGGGACAGGGCGGCTCTCTGGAAACACCATATATTTT; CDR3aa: CASRGTGRLSGNTIYF
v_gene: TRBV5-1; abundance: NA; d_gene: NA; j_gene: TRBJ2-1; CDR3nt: TGCGCCAGCAGCTTGGACAGATCCTACAATGAGCAGTTCTTC; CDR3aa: CASSLDRSYNEQFF
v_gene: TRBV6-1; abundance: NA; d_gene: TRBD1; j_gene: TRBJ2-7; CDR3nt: TGTGCCAGCAGTGGGACAGGGGACAGGGGAGGATACGAGCAGTACTTC; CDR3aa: CASSGTGDRGGYEQYF
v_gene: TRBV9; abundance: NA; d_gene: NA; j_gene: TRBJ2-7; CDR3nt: TGTGCCAGCAGCCAGTCAGGGACGGCGGGACCCTACGAGCAGTACTTC; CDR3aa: CASSQSGTAGPYEQYF
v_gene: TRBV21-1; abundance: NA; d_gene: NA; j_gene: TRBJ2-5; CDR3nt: TGTGCCAGCAGCACGGATGGACCGGTTGAGGAGGACCAGTACTTC; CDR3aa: CASSTDGPVEEDQYF
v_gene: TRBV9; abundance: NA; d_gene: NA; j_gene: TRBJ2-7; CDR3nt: TGTGCCAGCAGCGTAGCAGGCAGCCGCTACGAGCAGTACTTC; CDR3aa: CASSVAGSRYEQYF
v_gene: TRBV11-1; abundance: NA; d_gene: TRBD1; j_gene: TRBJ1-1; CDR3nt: TGTGCCAGCAGCTTAGGACAGGGGGCCTGGGCTTTCTTT; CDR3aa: CASSLGQGAWAFF
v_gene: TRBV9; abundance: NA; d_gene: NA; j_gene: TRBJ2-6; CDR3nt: TGTGCCAGCAGCGCCGGGGTTTCCGGGGCCAACGTCCTGACTTTC; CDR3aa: CASSAGVSGANVLTF
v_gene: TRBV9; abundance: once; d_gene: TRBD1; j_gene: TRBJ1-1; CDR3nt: TGTGCCAGCAGCGTAGACGGCGGGACAGGGACTGAAGCTTTCTTT; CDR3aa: CASSVDGGTGTEAFF
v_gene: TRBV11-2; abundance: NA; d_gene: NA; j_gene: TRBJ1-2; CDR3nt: TGTGCCAGCAGCACAGGTCCCTATGGCTACACCTTC; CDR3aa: CASSTGPYGYTF
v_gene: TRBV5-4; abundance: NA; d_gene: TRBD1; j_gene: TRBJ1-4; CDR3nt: TGTGCCAGCAGCTTGCAGGGGGCAACTAATGAAAAACTGTTTTTT; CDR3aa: CASSLQGATNEKLFF
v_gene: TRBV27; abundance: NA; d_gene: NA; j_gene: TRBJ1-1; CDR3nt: TGTGCCAGCAGTTTCTATCCTAACGAAGCAGCTTTCTTT; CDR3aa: CASSFYPNEAAFF
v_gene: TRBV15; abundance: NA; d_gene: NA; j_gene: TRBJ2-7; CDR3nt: TGTGCCACCAGCAGAGACCCAGCAGTGAGGGAGCAGTACTTC; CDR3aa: CATSRDPAVREQYF
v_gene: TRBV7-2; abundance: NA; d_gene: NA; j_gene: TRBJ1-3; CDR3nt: TGTGCCAGCAGCTTAGTTAGCGGGAGGACTGGAAACACCATATATTTT; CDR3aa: CASSLVSGRTGNTIYF
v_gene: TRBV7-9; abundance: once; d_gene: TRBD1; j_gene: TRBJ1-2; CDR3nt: TGTGCCAGCAGCCGCCCAGGGGGCTTCTATGGCTACACCTTC; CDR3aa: CASSRPGGFYGYTF
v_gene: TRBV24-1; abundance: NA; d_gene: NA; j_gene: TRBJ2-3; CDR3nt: TGTGCCACCAGCGGGGGTGGAACTAGCACAGATACGCAGTATTTT; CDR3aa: CATSGGGTSTDTQYF
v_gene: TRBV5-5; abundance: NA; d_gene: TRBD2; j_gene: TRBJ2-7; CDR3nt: TGTGCCAGTGGACTAGCGGGGGGTTACGAGCAGTACTTC; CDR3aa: CASGLAGGYEQYF